This T cell receptor beta chain originates from a study of sequential checkpoint blockade in melanoma (dated by TCRdb to about 2019). About the investigation overall: Using 1:1 randomization, the trial assigned patients either to first-line nivolumab followed by ipilimumab (arm A) or to ipilimumab followed by nivolumab (arm B). DNA from about 90 pretreatment melanoma tumor samples underwent TCRbeta immunosequencing. About 85% of the matched tumor biopsy pairs taken before and after treatment were from the same lesion. Maintenance nivolumab came after each of the two trial sequences. Matched tumor biopsies were taken from roughly 21 patients before treatment and at week 13, after single-agent nivolumab (arm A) or ipilimumab (arm B).

In the case of this clone: The antigen it recognizes is unknown. Base-call qualities are not available, and no considerably larger clone is one nucleotide away.

The immunoSEQ Assay was used to immunosequence TCRbeta CDR3 regions from genomic DNA. Prior to high-throughput sequencing, genomic DNA was amplified by bias-controlled multiplex PCR. On the study's bioinformatics: To quantify the absolute abundance of each unique TCRbeta CDR3 region, the sequences were collapsed and filtered. Clonality, defined as 1 minus Pielou's evenness, was calculated using only productive rearrangements. Tumor T-cell fraction was calculated by normalizing TCRbeta template counts to usable DNA, which was estimated from several housekeeping genes. Clones with significantly greater frequencies in on-treatment versus baseline samples were identified using a previously published method. The immuneACCESS repertoire file appears here via TCRdb, limited to in-frame rearrangements. These files lack a portion of the clones; in checked studies, under half of the deficit traces to unresolved V genes, and the cause of the others is not known. V, J and clone size derive from that table, while D and trimming were established from the DNA sequence. The sample data list approximately 4,800 clones, and under 30% of these were observed just once. 20% of the sample is in the top ten clones.

The treatment or condition tag for this specimen amounts to: randomized to nivolumab then ipilimumab (arm A) or the reverse (arm B). Prior DNA-damaging chemotherapy had not been received by any trial patient. Samples came from patients with melanoma in CheckMate 064, a randomized, open-label phase II trial of sequential checkpoint blockade. Tumor TCR sequencing used genomic DNA from formalin-fixed paraffin-embedded (FFPE) tissue samples. Study-level results and caveats: Validation of the response-prediction model combining TCR metrics and mutation burden is needed in larger, independent patient cohorts. Small sample sizes and reduced statistical power limited the within-arm analyses of tumor T-cell fraction. In the nivolumab-first arm (arm A), pretreatment tumor TIL clonality was associated with response (P = .04). Patients with increases in tumor T-cell fraction and clonality by week 13 were approximately 30 times more likely to achieve clinical benefit. Tumor T-cell fraction and clonality were found to correlate with PD-L1 staining and CD8+ T-cell counts but not with mutational load.

The sample in question was tumor tissue (inferred from file names), obtained from a patient given nivolumab and ipilimumab in sequence. This clonotype was obtained from a human donor with melanoma.

In nucleotides, the sequence is TGTGCCAGTAGTATAAGGAGGGCCGGCAATGAAAAACTGTTTTTT. Its protein product is CASSIRRAGNEKLFF. The chain employs TRBV19 and TRBJ1-4, with no reliable assignment of the D segment. The CDR3 covers 15 residues, taking in both the cysteine and the phenylalanine. Just the 45-base CDR3 DNA is kept, in frame starting at base 1. The junction carries 12 bases between V and J, which are trimmed by 2 bases and 5 bases respectively. CDR1 and CDR2 (LNHDA, SQIVND) derive from the germline V gene (reference sequence).